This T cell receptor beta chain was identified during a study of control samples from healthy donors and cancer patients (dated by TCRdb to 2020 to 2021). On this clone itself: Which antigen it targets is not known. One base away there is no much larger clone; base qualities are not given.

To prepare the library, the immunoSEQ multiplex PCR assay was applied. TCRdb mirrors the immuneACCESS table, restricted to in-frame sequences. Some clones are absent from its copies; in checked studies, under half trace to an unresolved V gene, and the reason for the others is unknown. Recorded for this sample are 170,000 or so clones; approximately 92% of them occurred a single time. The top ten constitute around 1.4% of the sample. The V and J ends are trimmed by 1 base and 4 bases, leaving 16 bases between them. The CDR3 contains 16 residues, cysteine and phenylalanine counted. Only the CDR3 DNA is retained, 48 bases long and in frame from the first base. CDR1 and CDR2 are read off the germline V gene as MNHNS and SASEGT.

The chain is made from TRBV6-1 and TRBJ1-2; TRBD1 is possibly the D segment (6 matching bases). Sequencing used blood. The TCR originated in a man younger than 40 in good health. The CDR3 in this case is CASSEGVVRGSYGYTF. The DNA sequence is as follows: TGTGCCAGCAGTGAAGGGGTAGTCAGGGGTTCCTATGGCTACACCTTC.